This TCR beta chain was documented in a study of T-cell memory formation after mild COVID-19. CDR1 MNHEY and CDR2 SVGAGI come from the germline V gene. Trimming at V came to 5 bases and at J to 7 bases, leaving 9 bases not matched to a gene. The CDR3 contains 15 residues. TCRdb redid the calling of the 5' RACE reads with MiXCR, one entry per CDR3 protein. The sample has about 450,000 distinct CDR3 sequences, 20% to 25% seen once; the top ten hold 10% to 15%. This chain connects TRBV6-5 to TRBJ1-3; 9 nucleotides align to TRBD1. The TCR originated in an adult woman who had mild COVID-19 (a few samples of this study predate the infection). Cell type and time point are not known. Sequenced sample: PBMCs or a T cell subset sorted from them (not recorded which). CDR3 DNA sequence: TGTGCCAGCAGTGTCCGACATGGGACAGGGAACACCATATATTTT. Translation gives CASSVRHGTGNTIYF.